The source of this TCR beta chain is a study of blood T cells in healthy people across ages. Study observations and caveats: A strong correlation was seen between TCR beta diversity and naive T cell percentage.

This clonotype has a count of ten or more. Its antigen is unidentified. Sample-barcoded 5' priming and a J-beta primer mix drove a second PCR of roughly 6 to 12 cycles. Every cDNA molecule carried a tag from a template-switch adaptor bearing 12 random nucleotides. MiXCR was run by TCRdb on the 5' RACE reads, yielding one entry per CDR3 protein. The data hold about 1,500,000 distinct CDR3 sequences, with under 30% observed a single time. Investigators took around 11 milliliters of peripheral blood from every donor. Each sample provided at least 5.5 micrograms of extracted total RNA. The germline V gene has CDR1 DFQATT and CDR2 SNEGSKA (reference sequence). Losses at the gene ends were 3 bases for V and 1 base for J; bases not matched to a gene: 4. The CDR3 runs 14 residues.

The rearrangement links TRBV20-1 to TRBJ2-7; 9 bases map to TRBD2. Sequencing input: blood. The source of this sequence is a woman in her thirties in good health. The CDR3 DNA sequence: TGCAGTGCTAGTGTGGCGGGAGGGTCCTACGAGCAGTACTTC. It specifies CSASVAGGSYEQYF.